The 2 T cell receptor beta chains below were found in one sample sequenced in a study of shared clonotypes between healthy human individuals. Clones were sequenced by immunoSEQ multiplex PCR, and TCRdb holds only the in-frame ones, with some missing. The sample shows around 1.6 million clones, approximately 98% of them seen only once. The sample was naive CD4+ T cells sorted from blood. Subset specified: CD45RA+ positively selected. These receptors originate from a young man in good health.

About this clone itself: The sample carries other DNA sequences with the same CDR3. This chain links TRBV15 with TRBJ2-2; the match to TRBD1 covers 8 bases. CDR3 length equals 15 residues. The trim removed 3 bases at V and 0 bases at J, leaving 0 bases unmatched. Germline CDR1 LNHNV, CDR2 YYDKDF (reference sequence). CDR3 region: CATSRDRANTGELFF. As DNA, the CDR3 is TGTGCCACCAGCAGGGACAGGGCGAACACCGGGGAGCTGTTTTTT.

The chain combines TRBV5-8 with TRBJ1-5; no definite D call. The CDR3 totals 13 residues. Deletions cut 10 bases from V and 0 bases from J, with 11 bases between. The germline CDR1 and CDR2 sequences are SGHTS and YDEGEE. CDR3 nucleotide sequence: TGTGCCCGGTCCAGATATAGCAATCAGCCCCAGCATTTT. Protein sequence: CARSRYSNQPQHF.